Presented here are 8 T cell receptor beta chains from one specimen sequenced in a study of PD-L1 blockade in urothelial cancer. Specified time point: peripheral blood 6 weeks after treatment start. Method: immunoSEQ multiplex PCR; TCRdb's copy keeps in-frame clones and lacks some. The sample consists of tens of thousands of clones, around 90% of them appearing once. The source was PBMCs, collected around atezolizumab (anti-PD-L1) treatment. The source is a man between 65 and 85 years old with urothelial cancer.

The chain couples TRBV7-2 to TRBJ1-2; D perhaps matches TRBD1 (5 bases). CDR3 length: 18 residues. Germline V gene lookup returns CDR1 SGHTA and CDR2 FQGNSA. V lost 5 bases to trimming and J lost 0 bases, with 22 bases between them. CDR3 region: CASSRSGTPKGSNYGYTF. The DNA of the CDR3 is TGTGCCAGCAGCCGATCCGGGACTCCAAAGGGATCTAACTATGGCTACACCTTC.

This chain joins TRBV10-2 and TRBJ2-7, with D possibly being TRBD1 (5 bases). The V and J ends lost 0 bases and 2 bases respectively, with 11 bases between them. CDR3 length: 15 residues. Germline V CDR1 and CDR2: WSHSY, SAAADI. As DNA, the CDR3 is TGCGCCAGCAGTGAGTCGGCAGGGATGACCTACGAGCAGTACTTC. It encodes CASSESAGMTYEQYF.

The CDR3 nucleotides are TGTGCCATCAGTGTCACCGGGACAGGGTTCTTGACAGGCTACACCTTC. It yields the protein CAISVTGTGFLTGYTF. V and J are TRBV10-3 and TRBJ1-2; 9 bases align to TRBD1. With V trimmed by 4 bases and J by 8 bases, 14 bases remained unmatched. The V gene's germline CDR1 is ENHRY and CDR2 SYGVKD. The CDR3 runs to 16 residues.

CDR3 protein: CASSQQDRGPYEQYF. The DNA for the CDR3 is TGCGCCAGCAGCCAACAGGACAGGGGCCCCTACGAGCAGTACTTC. The chain couples TRBV4-1 to TRBJ2-7; 9 nucleotides align to TRBD1. V was clipped by 2 bases and J by 2 bases; unmatched bases: 4. There are 15 residues in the CDR3. CDR1 is MGHRA and CDR2 is YSYEKL in the germline V gene.

CDR3 sequence reads: CASSEFTGGFGKLFF. CDR3 bases: TGTGCCAGCAGTGAATTTACAGGGGGATTCGGAAAACTGTTTTTT. V gene TRBV25-1 combines with J gene TRBJ1-4; 8 bases match TRBD1. The CDR3 is made up of 15 amino acids. Germline CDR1 MGHDK, CDR2 SYGVNS. V dropped 1 base and J dropped 10; count of bases not matched to a gene: 8.

The V and J genes are TRBV19 and TRBJ2-3; 13 bases are a match to TRBD2. V lost 3 bases to trimming and J lost 5 bases; unmatched junction nucleotides: 14. The germline gives CDR1 LNHDA, CDR2 SQIVND (reference sequence). There are 19 residues in the CDR3. CDR3 region: CASSIFLLAGGLVGDTQYF. Written as DNA, the CDR3 is TGTGCCAGTAGTATTTTTTTACTAGCGGGAGGGTTGGTGGGAGATACGCAGTATTTT.

The V and J genes are TRBV7-9 and TRBJ2-7; 11 bases are a match to TRBD2. The CDR3 length is 17 residues. CDR1 and CDR2 from the germline V gene are SEHNR and FQNEAQ (reference sequence). Germline trimming cut 0 bases from V and 6 bases from J; bases unmatched to any gene: 10. The CDR3 reads CASSLAHTSGSTSEQYF. The CDR3 DNA follows: TGTGCCAGCAGCTTAGCACACACTAGCGGGAGTACATCCGAGCAGTACTTC.

V is TRBV29-1 and J is TRBJ2-3; D is unclear. The germline V and J ends were trimmed by 4 bases and 5 bases, with 7 bases remaining between them. Germline V gene sequence: CDR1 SQVTM, CDR2 ANQGSEA. The CDR3 totals 11 residues. The CDR3 region has the DNA TGCAGCGTTGGTTCATTAGATACGCAGTATTTT. This sequence encodes CSVGSLDTQYF.